The rows below give T cell receptor beta chains drawn from one sample of a study of radiation and T cells in renal cell carcinoma. TCRdb keeps only in-frame clones here, not all; method: immunoSEQ multiplex PCR. The sample consists of about 130,000 clones, approximately 75% of them appearing once. Material: blood, obtained from a patient whose treatment included radiotherapy and nephrectomy. The receptors derive from a woman aged 60-75 years with renal cell carcinoma. The CDR3 runs from the conserved cysteine through the conserved F or W. The order of the fields is V gene, clone size, J gene, D gene, CDR3 protein, CDR3 DNA. D genes are given only for firm matches. Size is omitted from some rows. Given values are once, few, many or a class for expanded clones.

TRBV2,-,TRBJ2-5,-,CASSGTSRETQYF,TGTGCCAGCAGTGGGACTTCACGGGAGACCCAGTACTTC
TRBV19,-,TRBJ1-1,-,CASSIAPAGNTEAFF,TGTGCCAGTAGTATAGCTCCGGCTGGGAACACTGAAGCTTTCTTT
TRBV7-9,-,TRBJ1-2,-,CASSPPTDNYGYTF,TGTGCCAGCAGCCCCCCGACAGATAACTATGGCTACACCTTC
TRBV2,-,TRBJ1-1,TRBD1,CASSTGGTMNTEAFF,TGTGCCAGCAGCACAGGGGGGACCATGAACACTGAAGCTTTCTTT
TRBV9,-,TRBJ1-1,-,CASSVGGLTNTEAFF,TGTGCCAGCAGCGTAGGAGGACTGACGAACACTGAAGCTTTCTTT
TRBV27,once,TRBJ1-2,-,CASSFIRAGLEGYTF,TGTGCCAGCAGTTTCATTAGGGCAGGGCTTGAGGGCTACACCTTC
TRBV28,-,TRBJ1-5,-,CASSFGGSNQPQHF,TGTGCCAGCAGTTTCGGGGGTAGCAATCAGCCCCAGCATTTT
TRBV28,-,TRBJ2-6,-,CASSFLSSGANVLTF,TGTGCCAGCAGTTTTCTGAGCTCTGGGGCCAACGTCCTGACTTTC
TRBV5-1,-,TRBJ1-6,-,CASSLEVREGSPLHF,TGCGCCAGCAGCTTGGAGGTCAGGGAAGGATCACCCCTCCACTTT
TRBV4-3,-,TRBJ2-1,-,CASSQGREYEQFF,TGCGCCAGCAGCCAAGGACGGGAGTATGAGCAGTTCTTC
TRBV21-1,-,TRBJ2-7,-,CASSKGNGRPRSYEQYF,TGTGCCAGCAGCAAAGGCAACGGGAGGCCCCGCTCCTACGAGCAGTACTTC
TRBV5-4,once,TRBJ1-5,-,CASSRGQEQPQHF,TGTGCCAGCAGCCGGGGCCAGGAACAGCCCCAGCATTTT
TRBV7-6,few,TRBJ1-5,-,CASSQGNNQPQHF,TGTGCCAGCAGCCAGGGAAACAATCAGCCCCAGCATTTT
TRBV7-2,-,TRBJ2-5,TRBD1,CASSVLGTDQETQYF,TGTGCCAGCAGCGTTTTAGGGACAGACCAAGAGACCCAGTACTTC
TRBV7-3,once,TRBJ2-6,-,CASSRRTSGANVLTF,TGTGCCAGCAGCCGGCGGACTTCTGGGGCCAACGTCCTGACTTTC
TRBV5-1,once,TRBJ1-2,-,CASSLGGRTPNYGYTF,TGCGCCAGCAGCCTGGGGGGGCGTACCCCTAACTATGGCTACACCTTC
TRBV10-2,-,TRBJ1-5,-,CASSPALGVSNQPQHF,TGCGCCAGCAGTCCCGCTCTGGGGGTTAGCAATCAGCCCCAGCATTTT
TRBV7-9,-,TRBJ2-1,TRBD1,CASSPDHGTGSYNEQFF,TGTGCCAGCAGCCCTGACCACGGGACAGGGTCGTACAATGAGCAGTTCTTC
TRBV30,-,TRBJ2-2,-,CAWSDLQGTTGELFF,TGTGCCTGGAGTGATTTGCAGGGTACCACCGGGGAGCTGTTTTTT
TRBV27,-,TRBJ1-2,-,CASSPMRQTGNYGYTF,TGTGCCAGCAGTCCTATGCGCCAAACAGGGAACTATGGCTACACCTTC
TRBV5-1,-,TRBJ1-1,-,CASAREVANTEAFF,TGCGCCAGCGCGAGGGAGGTTGCGAACACTGAAGCTTTCTTT
TRBV11-2,once,TRBJ2-1,TRBD2,CASSPGLAGYNEQFF,TGTGCCAGCAGCCCCGGACTAGCGGGGTACAATGAGCAGTTCTTC
TRBV2,-,TRBJ1-4,-,CASTWGSQKLFF,TGTGCCAGCACTTGGGGTTCTCAAAAACTGTTTTTT
TRBV9,-,TRBJ1-1,-,CASSERGDPYEAFF,TGTGCCAGCAGCGAGCGAGGGGACCCGTATGAAGCTTTCTTT
TRBV6-6,-,TRBJ1-2,TRBD1,CASSWGQGGYTF,TGTGCCAGCAGTTGGGGACAGGGAGGCTACACCTTC
TRBV9,-,TRBJ2-7,TRBD1,CASSVDRFGEQYF,TGTGCCAGCAGCGTGGACAGGTTCGGCGAGCAGTACTTC
TRBV30,-,TRBJ2-7,-,CAWSQGGGYEQYF,TGTGCCTGGAGCCAGGGAGGTGGCTACGAGCAGTACTTC
TRBV5-4,-,TRBJ1-5,-,CASSLNGNQPQHF,TGTGCCAGCAGCTTGAACGGGAATCAGCCCCAGCATTTT